Listed below are T cell receptor beta chains from one sample, sequenced in a study of T cells after yellow fever vaccination. TCRdb redid the calling of the 5' RACE reads with MiXCR, one entry per CDR3 protein. The repertoire has 300,000 or so distinct CDR3 sequences, about 4% of them found once; the top ten carry more than 20%. The material sequenced was PBMCs, taken 5 days after the yellow fever booster vaccination. The receptors were sampled from a man between 18 and 29 years old who received the YFV17D yellow fever vaccine. The CDR3 runs from the conserved cysteine through the conserved F or W. The D gene is left open where the match is weak. Clone size is not always given. Where it is, it says once, few, many or a class for expanded clones.

J gene: TRBJ1-1; D gene: NA; V gene: TRBV5-1; clone size: NA; CDR3 protein: CASSHLGERGNTEAFF; CDR3 DNA: TGCGCCAGCAGCCACCTCGGGGAGAGGGGGAACACTGAAGCTTTCTTT
J gene: TRBJ2-7; D gene: TRBD1; V gene: TRBV7-2; clone size: many; CDR3 protein: CASSSYRGEDYEQYF; CDR3 DNA: TGTGCCAGCAGCTCCTACAGGGGGGAAGACTACGAGCAGTACTTC
J gene: TRBJ1-1; D gene: NA; V gene: TRBV20-1; clone size: few; CDR3 protein: CSAPRGMNTEAFF; CDR3 DNA: TGCAGTGCGCCGAGGGGCATGAACACTGAAGCTTTCTTT
J gene: TRBJ1-6; D gene: NA; V gene: TRBV4-3; clone size: many; CDR3 protein: CASSQVRGLPNSPLHF; CDR3 DNA: TGCGCCAGCAGCCAAGTTCGTGGGCTGCCGAATTCACCCCTCCACTTT
J gene: TRBJ2-3; D gene: NA; V gene: TRBV30; clone size: few; CDR3 protein: CAWSLHSRADTQYF; CDR3 DNA: TGTGCCTGGAGTCTCCATTCGCGCGCAGATACGCAGTATTTT
J gene: TRBJ2-3; D gene: NA; V gene: TRBV7-3; clone size: NA; CDR3 protein: CASSLRASSDTQYF; CDR3 DNA: TGTGCCAGCAGCTTACGGGCTAGCAGCGATACGCAGTATTTT
J gene: TRBJ1-6; D gene: NA; V gene: TRBV30; clone size: NA; CDR3 protein: CAWGIGNSPLHF; CDR3 DNA: TGTGCCTGGGGGATCGGTAATTCACCCCTCCACTTT
J gene: TRBJ2-5; D gene: NA; V gene: TRBV7-8; clone size: many; CDR3 protein: CASSLAGTTGETQYF; CDR3 DNA: TGTGCCAGCAGCTTGGCAGGGACGACTGGAGAGACCCAGTACTTC
J gene: TRBJ2-3; D gene: TRBD2; V gene: TRBV9; clone size: many; CDR3 protein: CASSVGVTSGGMNTQYF; CDR3 DNA: TGTGCCAGCAGCGTAGGGGTGACTAGCGGGGGAATGAATACGCAGTATTTT
J gene: TRBJ2-2; D gene: NA; V gene: TRBV28; clone size: many; CDR3 protein: CASRGESAGDTGELFF; CDR3 DNA: TGTGCCAGCAGGGGTGAATCGGCAGGGGACACCGGGGAGCTGTTTTTT
J gene: TRBJ1-6; D gene: TRBD1; V gene: TRBV7-9; clone size: many; CDR3 protein: CATGGSPLHF; CDR3 DNA: TGTGCCACAGGGGGTTCACCCCTCCACTTT
J gene: TRBJ1-5; D gene: NA; V gene: TRBV20-1; clone size: few; CDR3 protein: CSAGKQYSNQPQHF; CDR3 DNA: TGCAGTGCGGGGAAGCAGTATAGCAATCAGCCCCAGCATTTT
J gene: TRBJ2-5; D gene: NA; V gene: TRBV28; clone size: NA; CDR3 protein: CASSLLAETQYF; CDR3 DNA: TGTGCCAGCAGTTTACTAGCGGAGACCCAGTACTTC
J gene: TRBJ1-1; D gene: NA; V gene: TRBV29-1; clone size: NA; CDR3 protein: CSVAIFVFGDTEAFF; CDR3 DNA: TGCAGCGTTGCGATTTTTGTATTTGGGGACACTGAAGCTTTCTTT
J gene: TRBJ1-5; D gene: NA; V gene: TRBV20-1; clone size: few; CDR3 protein: CSAQGGTTGAQPQHF; CDR3 DNA: TGCAGTGCTCAAGGGGGGACGACCGGGGCTCAGCCCCAGCATTTT
J gene: TRBJ1-6; D gene: TRBD1; V gene: TRBV19; clone size: NA; CDR3 protein: CASSFRTGGINSPLHF; CDR3 DNA: TGTGCCAGTAGTTTTCGGACAGGGGGCATCAATTCACCCCTCCACTTT
J gene: TRBJ1-2; D gene: NA; V gene: TRBV2; clone size: few; CDR3 protein: CARSRGVDYGYTF; CDR3 DNA: TGTGCCAGGTCGCGGGGAGTCGACTATGGCTACACCTTC
J gene: TRBJ2-1; D gene: NA; V gene: TRBV6-2/TRBV6-3; clone size: many; CDR3 protein: CASREVGSGDEQFF; CDR3 DNA: TGTGCCAGCAGGGAGGTGGGGTCGGGTGATGAGCAGTTCTTC
J gene: TRBJ2-6; D gene: TRBD2; V gene: TRBV10-3; clone size: few; CDR3 protein: CAISPSGGGPGANVLTF; CDR3 DNA: TGTGCCATCAGTCCCTCCGGGGGGGGCCCTGGGGCCAACGTCCTGACTTTC
J gene: TRBJ2-1; D gene: TRBD1; V gene: TRBV2; clone size: NA; CDR3 protein: CASSSDRGSINEQFF; CDR3 DNA: TGTGCCAGCAGTTCGGACAGGGGGAGTATAAATGAGCAGTTCTTC
J gene: TRBJ2-3; D gene: TRBD1; V gene: TRBV20-1; clone size: few; CDR3 protein: CSARPGQGASDTQYF; CDR3 DNA: TGCAGTGCTAGACCCGGACAGGGCGCATCGGATACGCAGTATTTT
J gene: TRBJ1-3; D gene: NA; V gene: TRBV5-1; clone size: few; CDR3 protein: CASSPDNSGNTIYF; CDR3 DNA: TGCGCCAGCAGCCCGGACAACTCTGGAAACACCATATATTTT
J gene: TRBJ2-7; D gene: TRBD2; V gene: TRBV7-8; clone size: many; CDR3 protein: CASSLYWRGGVSYEQYF; CDR3 DNA: TGTGCCAGCAGCTTATATTGGCGGGGGGGCGTTAGTTACGAGCAGTACTTC
J gene: TRBJ2-1; D gene: NA; V gene: TRBV29-1; clone size: many; CDR3 protein: CSVDQDWNEQFF; CDR3 DNA: TGCAGCGTTGACCAAGACTGGAATGAGCAGTTCTTC
J gene: TRBJ2-3; D gene: NA; V gene: TRBV30; clone size: NA; CDR3 protein: CAWAPGRDTQYF; CDR3 DNA: TGTGCCTGGGCGCCCGGGAGAGATACGCAGTATTTT
J gene: TRBJ1-2; D gene: NA; V gene: TRBV7-9; clone size: NA; CDR3 protein: CASSFSGVGYTF; CDR3 DNA: TGTGCCAGCAGCTTTTCAGGGGTTGGCTACACCTTC
J gene: TRBJ1-2; D gene: NA; V gene: TRBV3-1; clone size: NA; CDR3 protein: CASSPHGGPYGYTF; CDR3 DNA: TGTGCCAGCAGCCCCCATGGGGGGCCCTATGGCTACACCTTC
J gene: TRBJ2-3; D gene: TRBD2; V gene: TRBV28; clone size: few; CDR3 protein: CASMKRGYTDTQYF; CDR3 DNA: TGTGCCAGCATGAAGCGGGGGTACACAGATACGCAGTATTTT
J gene: TRBJ2-2; D gene: NA; V gene: TRBV7-7; clone size: NA; CDR3 protein: CASSRGWNTGELFF; CDR3 DNA: TGTGCCAGCAGCCGCGGGTGGAACACCGGGGAGCTGTTTTTT
J gene: TRBJ1-1; D gene: NA; V gene: TRBV6-2/TRBV6-3; clone size: few; CDR3 protein: CASRKSPISTVNTEAFF; CDR3 DNA: TGTGCCAGCAGAAAGTCCCCGATTTCGACAGTGAACACTGAAGCTTTCTTT
J gene: TRBJ1-3; D gene: TRBD1; V gene: TRBV6-5; clone size: NA; CDR3 protein: CASRRDRGAGNTIYF; CDR3 DNA: TGTGCCAGCAGAAGGGACAGGGGTGCTGGAAACACCATATATTTT
J gene: TRBJ1-1; D gene: NA; V gene: TRBV5-4; clone size: many; CDR3 protein: CASSPFKNTEAFF; CDR3 DNA: TGTGCCAGCAGCCCTTTCAAGAACACTGAAGCTTTCTTT
J gene: TRBJ2-1; D gene: TRBD1; V gene: TRBV10-1; clone size: NA; CDR3 protein: CASSESNSGRGLEQFF; CDR3 DNA: TGCGCCAGCAGTGAGTCGAATTCCGGCAGGGGGCTTGAGCAGTTCTTC